The 32 T cell receptor beta chains listed next were all sequenced from one sample in a study of T cell responses to AZD1222 COVID-19 vaccine. Profiling relied on immunoSEQ multiplex PCR, and the TCRdb table lists in-frame clones only, not all of them. The repertoire holds about 180,000 clones, roughly 91% seen once, with more than 0.85% in the top ten. The specimen comprised peripheral blood, sampled 28 days after the second dose of the MenACWY control vaccine. The receptors stem from an adult who received the MenACWY meningococcal vaccine as a control.

This clone was observed a single time. A junction end diverges from the germline sequence, so it may reflect a read error. CDR3 residues: CASNSQPNSPFHF. In DNA form, the CDR3 reads TGTGCCAGCAATAGCCAGCCGAATTCACCCTTCCACTTT. The rearrangement joins TRBV12-3 or TRBV12-4 to TRBJ1-6; D is ambiguous. CDR3 length equals 13 residues.

This chain connects TRBV28 to TRBJ1-1; D not certain. CDR3 size: 13 residues. Germline CDR1 is MDHEN and CDR2 is SYDVKM. The V gene lost 5 bases and the J gene lost 1 base, with 8 bases spanning the gap. CDR3 DNA: TGTGCCAGCAGTCTGACACCGAACACTGAAGCTTTCTTT. This gives the protein CASSLTPNTEAFF.

V is TRBV27 and J is TRBJ1-6; D ambiguous. Germline values: CDR1 MNHEY, CDR2 SMNVEV (reference sequence). Trimming pared 0 bases from V and 12 bases from J, leaving 3 bases between. This CDR3 contains 11 residues. The CDR3 here is CASSLSGPLHF. The CDR3 nucleotides read TGTGCCAGCAGTTTATCGGGACCCCTCCACTTT.

The chain is built from TRBV28 and TRBJ2-1; D unresolved. This CDR3 spans 15 amino acids. Germline V gene lookup returns CDR1 MDHEN and CDR2 SYDVKM. V shed 2 bases and J shed 0 bases, with 8 bases lying between them. Written as DNA, the CDR3 is TGTGCCAGCAGTTTAACCCCAACCTCCTACAATGAGCAGTTCTTC. Encoded protein: CASSLTPTSYNEQFF.

The V and J genes are TRBV19 and TRBJ1-1; D gene uncertain. Germline values: CDR1 LNHDA, CDR2 SQIVND (reference sequence). This CDR3 spans 10 amino acids. Trimming removed 7 bases from V and 11 bases from J, with 11 bases in between. The CDR3 protein is CASTGRNAFF. The CDR3 DNA is TGTGCCAGTACCGGCAGGAACGCTTTCTTT.

The table lists this clone with a count of one. The chain couples TRBV6-6 to TRBJ2-7, with a possible D match to TRBD1 (8 bases). Germline values: CDR1 MNHNY, CDR2 SVGAGI (reference sequence). V was shortened by 7 bases and J by 0 bases, with 19 bases between the two germline ends. This CDR3 has 16 residues. The CDR3 DNA sequence: TGTGCCAGCACCCCTACAGGGGGGGGCTACTCCTACGAGCAGTACTTC. Translated: CASTPTGGGYSYEQYF.

The V and J genes are TRBV7-2 and TRBJ1-2; 12 bases are shared with TRBD1. Germline V gene sequence: CDR1 SGHTA, CDR2 FQGNSA. This CDR3 has 15 amino acids. Trimming cost V 3 bases and J 7 bases; bases outside gene matches: 6. In nucleotides, the CDR3 is TGTGCCAGCAGCTTGGCAGGGACAGGGGGCTCTGGCTACACCTTC. It encodes CASSLAGTGGSGYTF.

This chain uses TRBV7-2 with TRBJ2-4; a weak D match, TRBD1 (6 bases). V was pared by 5 bases and J by 10 bases, with 12 bases between. This CDR3 is 12 amino acids long. Per the germline V gene, CDR1 is SGHTA and CDR2 is FQGNSA. The DNA of the CDR3 is TGTGCCAGCAGCGGCCAGGGGCAGATTCAGTACTTC. This gives the protein CASSGQGQIQYF. Full variable domain (remainder filled in from reference TRBV7-2 and TRBJ2-4): GAGVSQSPSNKVTEKGKDVELRCDPISGHTALYWYRQSLGQGLEFLIYFQGNSAPDKSGLPSDRFSAERTGGSVSTLTIQRTQQEDSAVYLCASSGQGQIQYFGAGTRLSVL.

The chain uses TRBV4-3 and TRBJ1-2; 7 bases line up with TRBD1. Trimming at V came to 0 bases and at J to 4 bases, leaving 5 bases not matched to a gene. This CDR3 comprises 15 residues. From germline, CDR1 is LGHNA and CDR2 YSLEER. CDR3 sequence: CASSQDRTGGYGYTF. For the CDR3, the DNA is TGCGCCAGCAGCCAAGACCGGACAGGAGGCTATGGCTACACCTTC.

The genes are TRBV5-1 and TRBJ2-1; D gene unclear. The V and J ends lost 0 bases and 8 bases respectively, with 6 bases between them. The CDR3 is made up of 12 amino acids. From germline, CDR1 is SGHRS and CDR2 YFSETQ. CDR3 loop: CASSLAQDEQFF. The DNA for the CDR3 is TGCGCCAGCAGCTTGGCCCAGGATGAGCAGTTCTTC.

The CDR3 loop reads CASSQARQVLREKLFF. In DNA form, the CDR3 reads TGTGCCAGCAGCCAAGCCAGACAGGTTTTAAGAGAAAAACTGTTTTTT. The rearrangement links TRBV3-1 (or the pseudogene TRBV3-2) to TRBJ1-4; TRBD1 is a possible D gene (6 bases). Trimming stripped 1 base from V and 8 bases from J, with 17 bases between. The CDR3 is made up of 16 amino acids. Germline V gives CDR1 LGHDT, CDR2 YNNKEL (reference sequence).

This chain links TRBV3-1 (or the pseudogene TRBV3-2) with TRBJ1-2; no clear D gene. Germline V gives CDR1 LGHDT, CDR2 YNNKEL (reference sequence). The V gene lost 4 bases and the J gene lost 6 bases, with 18 bases spanning the gap. There are 15 residues in the CDR3. Written as DNA, the CDR3 is TGTGCCAGCAGCCCTACGGCGTCGGGCGTTAATGGCTACACCTTC. This gives the protein CASSPTASGVNGYTF.

This clone was recorded only once. V and J are TRBV11-1 and TRBJ2-1; TRBD1 agrees at 7 bases. The V and J ends lost 6 bases and 0 bases, in that order; junction bases with no gene match: 2. CDR3 length: 14 residues. Germline loops: CDR1 SGHAT, CDR2 FQDESV (reference sequence). The CDR3 loop is CASRGQSSYNEQFF. CDR3 DNA: TGTGCCAGCAGGGGACAGAGCTCCTACAATGAGCAGTTCTTC.

The CDR3 DNA reads TGTGCCAGCAGCTCTCAGGGTGGTGGGGAAAAACTGTTTTTT. Protein product: CASSSQGGGEKLFF. This chain links TRBV11-2 with TRBJ1-4; a weak D match, TRBD1 (5 bases). Trimming shortened V by 4 bases and J by 8 bases, and 14 bases separated the two germline ends. Germline loops: CDR1 SGHAT, CDR2 FQNNGV. This CDR3 region has 14 residues.

The gene calls are TRBV7-9 and TRBJ1-2; a possible D gene is TRBD1 (5 bases). The CDR3 loop spans 12 amino acids. V was trimmed by 4 bases and J by 5 bases, leaving 8 bases between them. The germline CDR1 and CDR2 sequences are SEHNR and FQNEAQ (reference sequence). CDR3 DNA sequence: TGTGCCAGCAGCTGGGACCAATATGGCTACACCTTC. Translated, it gives CASSWDQYGYTF.

The rearrangement links TRBV5-1 to TRBJ1-4, with TRBD1 matching 7 bases. Trimming removed 1 base from V and 8 bases from J; junction bases left unmatched: 5. The CDR3 totals 14 residues. Germline V gene sequence: CDR1 SGHRS, CDR2 YFSETQ. CDR3 amino acids: CASSLSRGEEKLFF. The CDR3 DNA is TGCGCCAGCAGCTTGAGCAGGGGGGAAGAAAAACTGTTTTTT. The whole variable domain, remainder taken from reference TRBV5-1 and TRBJ1-4, is KAGVTQTPRYLIKTRGQQVTLSCSPISGHRSVSWYQQTPGQGLQFLFEYFSETQRNKGNFPGRFSGRQFSNSRSEMNVSTLELGDSALYLCASSLSRGEEKLFFGSGTQLSVL.

The chain links TRBV9 to TRBJ1-1, with D uncertain. The CDR3 is 14 residues long. Trimming cost V 0 bases and J 1 base, with 7 bases left between them. Germline assignment: CDR1 SGDLS and CDR2 YYNGEE. In DNA, the CDR3 is TGTGCCAGCAGCGTAGGTCAGGAGAACACTGAAGCTTTCTTT. It encodes CASSVGQENTEAFF. Full variable domain (outside the CDR3, taken from reference TRBV9 and TRBJ1-1): DSGVTQTPKHLITATGQRVTLRCSPRSGDLSVYWYQQSLDQGLQFLIQYYNGEERAKGNILERFSAQQFPDLHSELNLSSLELGDSALYFCASSVGQENTEAFFGQGTRLTVV.

The chain employs TRBV29-1 and TRBJ1-2; 8 nucleotides agree with TRBD1. V shed 6 bases, J shed 8 bases, and the junction held 8 bases outside the gene matches. CDR1 SQVTM and CDR2 ANQGSEA come from the germline V gene. This CDR3 comprises 12 residues. CDR3 protein: CSVPMAGGGYTF. CDR3 DNA sequence: TGCAGCGTCCCCATGGCAGGGGGCGGCTACACCTTC.

CDR3: CASREDRAGELFF. The CDR3 DNA reads as TGTGCCAGTAGGGAGGACAGGGCCGGGGAGCTGTTTTTT. V and J are TRBV19 and TRBJ2-2; 8 bases match TRBD1. The CDR3 sequence is 13 residues long. Losses at the gene ends were 6 bases for V and 6 bases for J; bases not matched to a gene: 3. Germline V gene lookup returns CDR1 LNHDA and CDR2 SQIVND (reference sequence).

The rearrangement uses TRBV6-2 or TRBV6-3 and TRBJ1-1; TRBD1 might be the D (5 bases). Trimming took off 2 bases at V and 2 bases at J, with 15 bases between the two ends. The CDR3 covers 16 residues. Per the germline V gene, CDR1 is MNHEY and CDR2 is SVGEGT. The CDR3 reads CASSYRRSGLNTEAFF. The CDR3 nucleotides read TGTGCCAGCAGTTACAGGCGTTCGGGACTAAACACTGAAGCTTTCTTT.

The rearrangement joins TRBV5-4 to TRBJ1-1; D may be TRBD1 (6 bases). The germline CDR1 and CDR2 sequences are SGHNT and YYREEE (reference sequence). V shed 4 bases and J shed 2 bases, with 12 bases lying between them. The CDR3 sequence is 14 residues long. CDR3 sequence reads: CASSAQGLNTEAFF. The CDR3 region has the DNA TGTGCCAGCAGCGCACAGGGACTTAACACTGAAGCTTTCTTT.

This chain links TRBV5-6 with TRBJ2-3, with TRBD2 matching 7 bases. The CDR3 is 16 residues long. V trimming: 4 bases; J trimming: 2 bases; junction bases outside the gene matches: 10. Germline CDR1 SGHDT, CDR2 YYEEEE. The CDR3 DNA is TGTGCCAGCAGCCTCAGCGGGGCCGCCCACACAGATACGCAGTATTTT. This gives the protein CASSLSGAAHTDTQYF.

V and J are TRBV5-8 and TRBJ1-2; D call uncertain. Germline V lookup: CDR1 SGHTS, CDR2 YDEGEE. V was shortened by 3 bases and J by 9 bases, with 12 bases between the two germline ends. The CDR3 extends over 12 amino acids. The CDR3 region is CASSSAGYSYTF. CDR3 DNA: TGTGCCAGCAGCTCCGCGGGGTACAGCTACACCTTC.

This chain joins TRBV9 and TRBJ1-6; 8 bases match TRBD1. The CDR3 is 15 residues long. CDR1 SGDLS and CDR2 YYNGEE come from the germline V gene. V shed 2 bases, J shed 5 bases, and the junction held 3 bases outside the gene matches. As DNA, the CDR3 is TGTGCCAGCAGCGTTGGACAGGGCGATAATTCACCCCTCCACTTT. Translated: CASSVGQGDNSPLHF.

The chain recombines TRBV6-5 with TRBJ2-5; 9 nucleotides match TRBD2. Trimming took 6 bases from V and 0 from J; bases not matched to a gene: 2. CDR1 and CDR2 (germline): MNHEY, SVGAGI. The CDR3 is 14 residues long. The CDR3 here is CASRRLADQETQYF. The DNA of the CDR3 is TGTGCCAGCAGAAGACTAGCGGACCAAGAGACCCAGTACTTC.

The V gene is TRBV7-2, the J gene TRBJ2-5; 8 positions match TRBD2. The V and J ends lost 4 bases and 2 bases, in that order; junction bases with no gene match: 6. Germline CDR1 and CDR2: SGHTA and FQGNSA. This CDR3 has 15 amino acids. CDR3 loop: CASSSTQRGQETQYF. The CDR3 DNA is TGTGCCAGCAGCTCCACCCAGCGGGGGCAAGAGACCCAGTACTTC.

The chain uses TRBV6-5 and TRBJ1-2, with a weak D call TRBD1 (5 bases). Germline lookup yields CDR1 MNHEY and CDR2 SVGAGI. V lost 5 bases and J lost 1, with 14 bases in between. The CDR3 contains 15 residues. CDR3 residues: CASSPGTANNYGYTF. As DNA, the CDR3 is TGTGCCAGCAGTCCCGGGACGGCTAATAACTATGGCTACACCTTC.

The chain recombines TRBV12-5 with TRBJ1-1; the D gene is possibly TRBD1 (5 bases). The V end lost 0 bases, the J end lost 10 bases, and 12 bases lay between the germline ends. The CDR3 consists of 13 residues. Germline lookup yields CDR1 LGHNT and CDR2 FRNRAP. The CDR3 protein is CASGLVPPGLAFF. CDR3 nucleotides: TGTGCTAGTGGTTTGGTACCTCCAGGGTTAGCTTTCTTT.

The gene calls are TRBV5-1 and TRBJ1-2; D might be TRBD1 (6 bases). There are 12 residues in the CDR3. Trimming removed 1 base from V and 7 bases from J, with 8 bases in between. Germline V CDR1 and CDR2: SGHRS, YFSETQ. Here the CDR3 DNA reads TGCGCCAGCAGCTTGCTGGACAGTGGCTACACCTTC. Translation gives CASSLLDSGYTF.

The chain employs TRBV5-6 and TRBJ1-5; 9 bases agree with TRBD1. This CDR3 is built from 14 residues. J was trimmed by 7 bases and V by 3 bases; bases with no gene match: 5. CDR1 and CDR2 (germline): SGHDT, YYEEEE. CDR3 nucleotides: TGTGCCAGCAGCTCGGGACAGGGATCCCAGCCCCAGCATTTT. Its translation: CASSSGQGSQPQHF.

V is TRBV7-2 and J is TRBJ1-1; no firm D call. The germline V and J ends were trimmed by 5 bases and 1 base, with 8 bases remaining between them. This CDR3 contains 13 residues. CDR1 is SGHTA, CDR2 FQGNSA, per germline. The CDR3 loop is CASSIRQNTEAFF. The CDR3 bases are TGTGCCAGCAGCATTAGACAGAACACTGAAGCTTTCTTT.

This clone was detected only once. The chain links TRBV4-1 to TRBJ2-7, with a weak D call TRBD2 (6 bases). The V and J ends lost 0 bases and 3 bases respectively, with 12 bases between them. Germline CDR1 MGHRA, CDR2 YSYEKL. The CDR3 is 15 residues long. CDR3 DNA: TGCGCCAGCAGCCAAGACGGGGGTTCCAACTACGAGCAGTACTTC. Translation gives CASSQDGGSNYEQYF.